Described below is a single T cell receptor (beta chain) sequence and its context. Its binding antigen is unknown. Per the germline V gene, MDHEN is the CDR1 and SYDVKM is the CDR2. The CDR3 numbers 16 residues from cysteine through phenylalanine. Only CDR3 DNA is held: 48 bases, read in frame from base 1. Deletion took 6 bases off V and 3 bases off J, with a span of 18 bases between the germline ends. In total, roughly 670 healthy bone marrow donors made up the cohort. At the time of sampling, every cohort member was nominally healthy, though immune exposures that went unrecorded were likely present. The donor tested CMV seronegative and was one of the 352 seronegative cohort members. A peripheral blood sample was collected from each donor, and TCR beta sequencing was performed on peripheral blood mononuclear cells. The Qiagen DNeasy Blood Extraction Kit was used to extract genomic DNA from the blood cell samples.

This sample is drawn from a study of cytomegalovirus exposure and HLA in healthy donors (TCRdb year 2017). Background for the entire study: In an earlier analysis of under 750 of the donors, about 260 Gb of sequence data and 95 million to 130 million unique TCR beta sequences from 150 million to 200 million T cells were reported. Among roughly 400 genotyped donors of the cohort, an average of approximately 240,000 unique TCR beta nucleotide sequences was sequenced per donor, of which about 20% were non-productive. Using immunosequencing, the study profiled T cell repertoires from 500 to 800 subjects and related those repertoires to cytomegalovirus serostatus. Typing coverage differed by locus: A, B, C, DRB1 and DQB1 were typed in about 620-640 donors, DQA1 in about 560, DPA1 in 600 to 610, and DPB1 in roughly 470. An early release covering roughly 580 HLA-typed donors comprised approximately 300 gigabases of sequencing data and approximately 80 million unique TCR sequences. An earlier analysis of about 600 of the donors used high-throughput TCR beta sequencing to judge whether each TCR beta V gene segment behaved as functional or pseudogenic. Among the approximately 420 genotyped donors, roughly 80% belonged to the genetic ancestry cluster associated with self-reported Caucasian donors. Five DR-DQ haplotypes were treated as single units for association and clustering because of strong linkage in the cohort. All discovery cohort repertoires had been generated using a single sequencing platform. HLA typing covered class I and class II loci at four-digit resolution. A later genetic analysis used genome-wide SNP genotypes for about 55% of the 666 donors, treating that subset as a discovery cohort. Along with the roughly 700-subject first cohort, a separate validation cohort of over 90 different subjects was used. To predict cytomegalovirus infection status, the study combined high-throughput TCR immunosequencing, statistical association of individual TCRs with disease status, and machine learning. The study aimed to test whether signatures of past pathogen exposure could be identified by cataloging public T cell receptors. In the later analysis, no new phenotypic data were used to find candidate immune exposures; instead, reliance was placed on TCR beta sequences and their occurrence across donors. To study patterns of TCR occurrence, a later analysis re-analyzed previously published TCR beta repertoires from 666 donors and added high-resolution HLA genotyping. Donor age, sex, ethnicity and CMV serostatus were compiled alongside the repertoire data.

Paper-wide results and their limitations: Linkage disequilibrium might explain the correlated functional status among segregating V segments, but an unknown experimental factor could not be ruled out. V-gene and J-gene trimming of TCR beta chains was associated with a missense DCLRE1C variant in a later genetic analysis, and the association was replicated in an independent cohort. The only immune exposure information available for the cohort was CMV serostatus. In vitro tests confirmed that a few of the cytomegalovirus-associated TCR beta chains recognize cytomegalovirus antigens. In an earlier analysis of roughly 560 of the donors, most TCR beta V segments were observed in productive rearrangements about 87% or about 30% of the time, broadly matching IMGT annotations. Assigning TCR associations to individual alleles was difficult when HLA alleles, especially DR and DQ, strongly co-occurred. At a false discovery rate of 0.05, a later analysis linked under 20,000 TCR beta sequences to specific HLA alleles. Several of the top co-occurrence clusters appeared to be linked to parvovirus B19, influenza, CMV and Epstein-Barr virus, according to a later analysis. A later analysis found that most CMV-associated TCR beta chains appeared HLA-restricted, with HLA associations seemingly driven largely by CMV exposure. Roughly uniform sequencing depth across donors was assumed in presence/absence analyses, although this assumption may not hold. Because HLA typing was missing for some donors at each locus, association tests included only the typed subset. In a later genetic analysis, fewer N-insertions in productive TCRs were reported among donors in an Asian-associated ancestry cluster than the 666-donor mean. The authors suggested that the approach could potentially be extended to other disease states and immunological phenotypes. The study listed 150 to 200 TCR beta chains as associated with cytomegalovirus. Only TCR beta chains were sequenced in this cohort, and the absence of alpha or paired-chain data limited detectable features. Because counts were too low, approximately 18 rarely observed V segments, including chromosome 9 orphons, were excluded from the earlier analysis of some 590 of the donors. A further reported finding was that TCR beta sequences accurately predicted the HLA-A and HLA-B alleles for most subjects in the first cohort. Compared with equally common non-associated chains, HLA-associated TCR beta chains in a later analysis were more clonally expanded and had lower generation probabilities. The classifier was reported to diagnose cytomegalovirus status with high specificity and sensitivity in both the original cohort and the validation cohort. Because the 87-base-pair reads could not distinguish some IMGT-functional V segments, including TRBV6-2 and TRBV6-3, those segments were excluded. Across donors, most TCR sequences were observed very rarely, whereas some public TCRs were present in many individuals. A cluster of highly shared sequence variants was judged likely to represent a technical artifact of the sequencing pipeline. In a later analysis, the rate of TCR association differed among HLA loci, with DRB1 alleles having the most associated TCRs and HLA-C alleles having the fewest.

Library method: the immunoSEQ multiplex PCR assay. The multiplex PCR relied on a mix of 60 forward primers for TCR Vbeta segments and 13 reverse primers for TCR Jbeta segments. A multiplex PCR assay on genomic DNA amplified the CDR3 region of rearranged TCR beta genes. The amplified TCR beta libraries were sequenced on the Illumina HiSeq System as 87-base-pair reads. Per the source publication's procedure: In a later analysis, approximately 74 million unique TCR beta chains were counted across the 500 to 700 repertoires, and approximately 11 million of these chains were shared by at least two donors. Raw reads were error-corrected and collapsed into unique sequences by a nearest-neighbor algorithm in which closely related sequences were merged to remove PCR and sequencing errors. CDR3 sequences were aligned to IMGT reference sequences to assign V, D and J gene segments. For a sequence to be retained, a match of at least six nucleotides was required to both a V gene segment and a J gene segment. Rearrangements were classified as productive when the CDR3 lacked stop codons and remained in frame with V and J, and all other rearrangements were classified as non-productive. Following IMGT convention, CDR3 was defined as the stretch from the second conserved V-encoded cysteine to the conserved J-encoded phenylalanine. The earlier analysis of some 580 of the donors excluded any sequence lacking an unambiguous match to a single V gene segment. In an earlier analysis of 450 to 750 of the donors, a V segment was called functional when productive rearrangements were above 56.7%, and segregating when the standard deviation between donors exceeded 5%. A statistical classification framework was developed to diagnose cytomegalovirus status using the catalog of TCR beta chain sequences. A later analysis assigned V and J genes by comparing TCR nucleotide sequences with IMGT/GENE-DB human TR gene sequences. A later analysis assigned CDR3 sequences and most-parsimonious VDJ recombination scenarios with the TCRdist pipeline. In a later analysis, each TCR beta chain was defined by its CDR3 amino acid sequence together with its V-gene family, and reads lacking a unique V-gene family were excluded. As a way to deal with suspected cross-contamination and a sequencing artifact, a later analysis dropped hundreds of nucleotide sequences that were highly shared and had low generation probability. In a later analysis, a clonal expansion index was calculated for each public chain from normalized within-repertoire ranks of inferred template counts. Generation probabilities in a later analysis came from a VDJ recombination model fitted to out-of-frame rearrangements, and those results were checked against IGoR. In a later analysis, TCR-TCR, TCR-HLA and TCR-CMV co-occurrence was scored with hypergeometric tests, and a repertoire-size bias correction was applied to TCR pairs. In a later analysis, false discovery rates were estimated by permuting HLA or CMV assignments 20 times. A later analysis grouped co-occurring TCRs with DBSCAN, adding TCRdist sequence similarity when clustering within HLA-allele-positive subsets. Co-occurrence clustering excluded repertoires with fewer than 30,000 or more than 120,000 public chains, plus five with anomalous nucleotide sharing. TCRdb's version of the immuneACCESS table is confined to in-frame rearrangements and falls short of the full clone set. An unresolved V gene accounts for under half of the shortfall where checked; the remainder is of unknown origin. V, J and clone size were drawn from that table, and D and trimming were deduced from the DNA. The sample table includes about 130,000 clones. Together, the top ten hold about 2.1% of the sample.

The sequence derives from an older woman in good health and CMV-seronegative. This chain joins TRBV28 to TRBJ2-4; the D segment could be TRBD2, given 7 matching bases. Sequences were obtained from PBMCs. CDR3 protein: CASSHAGAGDKNIQYF. The nucleotides read TGTGCCAGCAGCCACGCAGGGGCGGGGGACAAAAACATTCAGTACTTC.